The 2 T cell receptor beta chains listed next were all sequenced from one sample in a study of early T cells in non-severe SARS-CoV-2 infection. One entry per CDR3 protein results from TCRdb running MiXCR on the 5' RACE reads. The table lists tens of thousands of distinct CDR3 sequences, around 15% of them singletons. Source material: whole blood. The source of these receptors is an adult who was a healthcare worker with PCR-confirmed SARS-CoV-2 infection or an uninfected control (not recorded which).

This clonotype was seen once. The J gene is TRBJ2-2, the V gene TRBV6-2 or TRBV6-3; unclear D gene. Between the trimmed V and J ends, which lost 0 bases and 0 bases, there was a span of 8 bases. This CDR3 contains 16 residues. Germline V gene lookup returns CDR1 MNHEY and CDR2 SVGEGT. CDR3 bases: TGTGCCAGCAGTTACTCTAGGCTAGCGAACACCGGGGAGCTGTTTTTT. This codes for CASSYSRLANTGELFF.

This clonotype was seen a handful of times. The chain carries TRBV24-1 and TRBJ1-1; no reliable D call. The germline gives CDR1 KGHDR, CDR2 SFDVKD. V was shortened by 2 bases and J by 3 bases, with 12 bases between the two germline ends. This CDR3 is 15 amino acids long. The CDR3 sequence: CATSDSRTGHTEAFF. The DNA for the CDR3 is TGTGCCACCAGTGATTCCCGGACCGGGCACACTGAAGCTTTCTTT.